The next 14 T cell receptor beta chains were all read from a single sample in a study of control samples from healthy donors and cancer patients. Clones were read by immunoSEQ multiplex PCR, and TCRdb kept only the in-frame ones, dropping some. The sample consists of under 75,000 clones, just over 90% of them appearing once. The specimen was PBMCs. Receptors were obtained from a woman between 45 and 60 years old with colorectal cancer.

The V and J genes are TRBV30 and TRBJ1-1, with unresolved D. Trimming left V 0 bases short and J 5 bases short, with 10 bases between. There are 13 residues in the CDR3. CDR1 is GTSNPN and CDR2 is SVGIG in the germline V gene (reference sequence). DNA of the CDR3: TGTGCCTGGAGTGTACGGCGGGGAACTGAAGCTTTCTTT. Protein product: CAWSVRRGTEAFF.

The CDR3 bases are TGCGCCAGCAGCTTGGACGGGGGCGGGACCGGGGAGCTGTTTTTT. Translated: CASSLDGGGTGELFF. The chain employs TRBV5-1 and TRBJ2-2; D may correspond to TRBD1 or TRBD2 (6 bases each). Trimming removed 0 bases at V and 5 bases at J, with 11 bases between. The CDR3 has 15 residues. Germline V CDR1 and CDR2: SGHRS, YFSETQ.

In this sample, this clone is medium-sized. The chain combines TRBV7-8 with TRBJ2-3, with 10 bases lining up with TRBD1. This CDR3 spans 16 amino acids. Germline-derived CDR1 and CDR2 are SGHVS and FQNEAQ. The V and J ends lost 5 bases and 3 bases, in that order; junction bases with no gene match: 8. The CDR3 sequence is CASSERDRGGTDTQYF. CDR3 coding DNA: TGTGCCAGCAGCGAGAGGGACAGGGGAGGGACAGATACGCAGTATTTT.

This CDR3 reads CASSLTVTSTDTQYF. Here the CDR3 DNA reads TGTGCCAGCAGCCTGACTGTGACAAGCACAGATACGCAGTATTTT. The chain uses TRBV7-3 and TRBJ2-3; D is unresolved. Germline V lookup: CDR1 SGHTA, CDR2 FQGTGA. CDR3 length equals 15 residues. Trimming took off 5 bases at V and 0 bases at J, with 12 bases between the two ends.

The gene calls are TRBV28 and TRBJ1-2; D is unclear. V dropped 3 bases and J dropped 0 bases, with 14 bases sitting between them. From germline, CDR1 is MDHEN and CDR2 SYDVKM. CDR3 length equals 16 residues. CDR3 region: CASSFYLGMTNYGYTF. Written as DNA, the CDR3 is TGTGCCAGCAGTTTTTACCTGGGCATGACTAACTATGGCTACACCTTC.

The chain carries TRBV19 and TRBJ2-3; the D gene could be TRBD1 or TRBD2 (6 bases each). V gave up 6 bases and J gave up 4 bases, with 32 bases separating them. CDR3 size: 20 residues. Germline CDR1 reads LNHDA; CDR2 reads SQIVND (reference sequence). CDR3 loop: CASSPNGQGWRGSGSDTQYF. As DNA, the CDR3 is TGTGCCAGTAGCCCAAACGGGCAGGGGTGGAGGGGGTCCGGGTCAGATACGCAGTATTTT.

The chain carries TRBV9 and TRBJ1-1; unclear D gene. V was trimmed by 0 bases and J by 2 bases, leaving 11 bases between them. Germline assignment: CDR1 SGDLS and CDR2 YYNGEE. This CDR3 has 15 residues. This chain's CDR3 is CASSVAAGGNTEAFF. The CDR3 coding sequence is TGTGCCAGCAGCGTAGCCGCGGGAGGAAACACTGAAGCTTTCTTT.

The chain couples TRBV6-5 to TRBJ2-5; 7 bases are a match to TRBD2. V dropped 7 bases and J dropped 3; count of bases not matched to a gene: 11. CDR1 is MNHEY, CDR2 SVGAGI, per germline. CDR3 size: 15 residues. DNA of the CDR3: TGTGCCAGCAATCCCAGCGGGACCCTCAAAGAGACCCAGTACTTC. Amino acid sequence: CASNPSGTLKETQYF.

In nucleotides, the CDR3 is TGTGCCAGCAGTTTTTACGACGGGAGCGAGCAGTACTTC. It specifies CASSFYDGSEQYF. The chain has TRBV12-3 or TRBV12-4 and TRBJ2-7; possible D gene TRBD2, 6 bases. V gave up 3 bases and J gave up 6 bases, with 12 bases separating them. This CDR3 spans 13 amino acids.

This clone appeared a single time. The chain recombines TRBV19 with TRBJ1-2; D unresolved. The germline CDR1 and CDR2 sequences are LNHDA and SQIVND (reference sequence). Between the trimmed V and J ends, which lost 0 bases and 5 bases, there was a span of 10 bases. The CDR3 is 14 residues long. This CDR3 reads CASSIDTRTYGYTF. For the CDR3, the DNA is TGTGCCAGTAGTATAGATACGAGAACATATGGCTACACCTTC.

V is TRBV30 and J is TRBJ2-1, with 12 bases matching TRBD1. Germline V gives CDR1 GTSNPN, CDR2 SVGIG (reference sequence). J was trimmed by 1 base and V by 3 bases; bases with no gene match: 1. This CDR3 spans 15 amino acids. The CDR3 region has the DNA TGTGCCTGGAGGGGACAGGGGGCTTCCTACAATGAGCAGTTCTTC. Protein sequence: CAWRGQGASYNEQFF.

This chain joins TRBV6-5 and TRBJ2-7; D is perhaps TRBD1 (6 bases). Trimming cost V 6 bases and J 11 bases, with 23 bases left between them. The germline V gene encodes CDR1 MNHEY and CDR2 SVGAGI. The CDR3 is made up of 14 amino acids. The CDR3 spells CASRASGHQVLEYF. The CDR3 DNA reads TGTGCCAGCAGGGCTTCGGGACATCAGGTATTAGAGTACTTC.

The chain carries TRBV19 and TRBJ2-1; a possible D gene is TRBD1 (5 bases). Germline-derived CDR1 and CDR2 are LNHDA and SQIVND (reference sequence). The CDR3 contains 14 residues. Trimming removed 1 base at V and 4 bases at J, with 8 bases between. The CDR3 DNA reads TGTGCCAGTAGTATAGGACAGACGTACAATGAGCAGTTCTTC. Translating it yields CASSIGQTYNEQFF.

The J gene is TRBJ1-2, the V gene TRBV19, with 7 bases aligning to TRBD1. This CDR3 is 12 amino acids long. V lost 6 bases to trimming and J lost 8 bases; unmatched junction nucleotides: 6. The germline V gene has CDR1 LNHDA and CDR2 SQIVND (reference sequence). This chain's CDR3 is CASRLTGVGYTF. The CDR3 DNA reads TGTGCCAGTAGATTAACAGGGGTAGGCTACACCTTC.